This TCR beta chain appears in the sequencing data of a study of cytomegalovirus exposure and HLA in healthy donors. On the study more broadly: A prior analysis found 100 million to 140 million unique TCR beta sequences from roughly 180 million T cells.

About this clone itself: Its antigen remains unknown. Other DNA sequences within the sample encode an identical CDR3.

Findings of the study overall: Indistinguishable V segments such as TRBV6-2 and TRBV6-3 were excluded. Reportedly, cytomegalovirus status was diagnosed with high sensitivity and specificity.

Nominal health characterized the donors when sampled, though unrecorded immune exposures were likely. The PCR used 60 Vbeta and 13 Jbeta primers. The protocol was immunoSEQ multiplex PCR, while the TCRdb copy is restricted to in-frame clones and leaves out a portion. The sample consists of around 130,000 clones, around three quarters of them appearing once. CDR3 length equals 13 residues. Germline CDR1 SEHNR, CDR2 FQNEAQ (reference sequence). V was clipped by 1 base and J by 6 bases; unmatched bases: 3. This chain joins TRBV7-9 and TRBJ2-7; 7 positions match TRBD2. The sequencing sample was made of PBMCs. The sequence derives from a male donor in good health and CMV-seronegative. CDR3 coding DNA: TGTGCCAGCAGCTTAGGTCCGGGGGGCGAGCAGTACTTC. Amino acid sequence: CASSLGPGGEQYF.